The present T cell receptor beta chain was sequenced within a study of CD8 T cells in ankylosing spondylitis. The study, taken as a whole, reports: Relatively scarce in peripheral blood, disease-linked clones were CD8+. A motif in TCR beta, a set of under 10 highly homologous variants, appeared characteristic of ankylosing spondylitis blood.

This CDR3 spans 15 amino acids. V was clipped by 0 bases and J by 2 bases, with 9 bases between them. The germline V gene encodes CDR1 ENHRY and CDR2 SYGVKD. Libraries of TCR beta came from quantitative 5'-RACE with molecular barcodes. TCRdb independently ran MiXCR on the 5' RACE reads; one entry per CDR3 protein. Of more than 500,000 distinct CDR3 sequences listed, less than 6% were seen once; the top ten hold roughly 3.5%. This clonotype was observed at least ten times. Its cognate antigen is unknown. Source material: blood, either unsorted or a sorted T cell fraction (not recorded which). The chain has TRBV10-3 and TRBJ2-3, with a weak D call TRBD2 (5 bases). This TCR derives from a male donor with ankylosing spondylitis. In nucleotides, the CDR3 is TGTGCCATCAGTGAGTCCGGAGGTTTCACAGATACGCAGTATTTT. It yields the protein CAISESGGFTDTQYF.